This T cell receptor (beta chain) was captured by sequencing in a study of blood T cell repertoires in COVID-19. Overall study context: The study drew acute and convalescent COVID-19 samples from the United States, Italy and Spain. The analysed material was cDNA or gDNA that came from T cells, B-cell-depleted T cells, or PBMCs.

CDR3 length: 15 amino acids. Losses at the gene ends were 4 bases for V and 5 bases for J; bases not matched to a gene: 7. Germline values: CDR1 LNHDA, CDR2 SQIVND (reference sequence). In the authors' methods: Nucleated cell counts were estimated from reference gene primer amplification. Measured with immunoSEQ multiplex PCR; TCRdb has only the in-frame clones, and not every one. V and J calls and clone size are given by that table; D and trimming were obtained from the DNA. The sample consists of roughly 64,000 clones, roughly four fifths of them appearing once. Sequences were obtained from peripheral blood. This chain joins TRBV19 and TRBJ2-2; TRBD2 matches at 7 bases. This TCR was sampled from a human donor in a cohort sampled during active COVID-19. As DNA, the CDR3 is TGTGCCAGTAGTAATCCGGGACTATTGACCGGGGAGCTGTTTTTT. Translating it yields CASSNPGLLTGELFF.